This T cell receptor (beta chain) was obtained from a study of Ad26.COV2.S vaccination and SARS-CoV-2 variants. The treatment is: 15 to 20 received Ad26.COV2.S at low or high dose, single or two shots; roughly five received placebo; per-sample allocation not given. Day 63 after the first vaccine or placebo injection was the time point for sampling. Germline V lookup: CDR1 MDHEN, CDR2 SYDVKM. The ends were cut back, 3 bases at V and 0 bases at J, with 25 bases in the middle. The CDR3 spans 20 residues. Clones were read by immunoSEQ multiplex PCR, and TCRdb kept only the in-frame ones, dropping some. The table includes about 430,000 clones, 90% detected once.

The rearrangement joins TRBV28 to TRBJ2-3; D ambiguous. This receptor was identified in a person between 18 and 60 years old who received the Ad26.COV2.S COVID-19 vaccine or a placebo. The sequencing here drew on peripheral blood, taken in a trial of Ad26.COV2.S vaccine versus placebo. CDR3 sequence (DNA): TGTGCCAGCAGTTTGGGGTTCCGTATCCCCTGGGTGGACAGCACAGATACGCAGTATTTT. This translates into CASSLGFRIPWVDSTDTQYF.